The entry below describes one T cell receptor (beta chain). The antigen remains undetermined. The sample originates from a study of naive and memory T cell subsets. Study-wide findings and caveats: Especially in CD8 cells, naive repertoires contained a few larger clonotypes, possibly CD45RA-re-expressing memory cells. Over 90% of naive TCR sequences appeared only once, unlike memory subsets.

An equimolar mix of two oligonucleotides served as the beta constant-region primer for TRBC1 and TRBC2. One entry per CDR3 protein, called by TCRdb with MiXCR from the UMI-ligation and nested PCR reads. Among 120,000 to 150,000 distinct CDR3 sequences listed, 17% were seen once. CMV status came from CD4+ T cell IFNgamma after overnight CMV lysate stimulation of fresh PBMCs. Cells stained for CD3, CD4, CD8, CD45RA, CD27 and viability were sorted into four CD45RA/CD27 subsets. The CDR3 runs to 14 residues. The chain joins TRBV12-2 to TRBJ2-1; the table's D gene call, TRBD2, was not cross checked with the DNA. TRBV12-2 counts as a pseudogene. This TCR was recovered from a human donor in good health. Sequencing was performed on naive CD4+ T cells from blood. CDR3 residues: CASRLAGLAGHQFF. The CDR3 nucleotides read TGTGCAAGTCGCTTAGCGGGACTAGCGGGCCATCAGTTCTTC.